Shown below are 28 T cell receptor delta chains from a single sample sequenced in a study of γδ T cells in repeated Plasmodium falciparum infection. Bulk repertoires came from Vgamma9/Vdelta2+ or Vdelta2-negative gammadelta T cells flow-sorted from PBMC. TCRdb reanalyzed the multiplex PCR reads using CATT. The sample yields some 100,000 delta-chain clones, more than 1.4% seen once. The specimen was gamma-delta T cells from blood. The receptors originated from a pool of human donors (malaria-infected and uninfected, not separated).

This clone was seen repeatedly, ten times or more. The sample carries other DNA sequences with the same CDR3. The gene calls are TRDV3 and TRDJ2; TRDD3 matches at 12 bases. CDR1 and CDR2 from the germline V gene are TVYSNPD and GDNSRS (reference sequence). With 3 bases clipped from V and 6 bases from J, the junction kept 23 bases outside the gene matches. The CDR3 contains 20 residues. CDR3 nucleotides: TGTGCCTTCGGGGTTCTTCCTCGTACTGGGGGATACACGGGCCCAGCACAACTCTTCTTT. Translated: CAFGVLPRTGGYTGPAQLFF.

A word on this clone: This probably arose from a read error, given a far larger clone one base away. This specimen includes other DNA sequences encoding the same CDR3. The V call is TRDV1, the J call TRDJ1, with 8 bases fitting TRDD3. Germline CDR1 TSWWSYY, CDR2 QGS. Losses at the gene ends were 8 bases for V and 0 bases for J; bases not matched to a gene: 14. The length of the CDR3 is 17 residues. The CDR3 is CALKKGSWGKYTDKLIF. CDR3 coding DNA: TGTGCTCTTAAGAAAGGCAGCTGGGGGAAGTACACCGATAAACTCATCTTT.

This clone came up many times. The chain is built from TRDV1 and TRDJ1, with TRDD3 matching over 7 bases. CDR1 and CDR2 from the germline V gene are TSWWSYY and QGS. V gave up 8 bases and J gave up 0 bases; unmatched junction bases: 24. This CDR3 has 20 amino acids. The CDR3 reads CALSPLSWGSPGWYTDKLIF. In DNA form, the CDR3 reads TGTGCTCTTAGCCCCTTGTCCTGGGGGTCCCCCGGTTGGTACACCGATAAACTCATCTTT.

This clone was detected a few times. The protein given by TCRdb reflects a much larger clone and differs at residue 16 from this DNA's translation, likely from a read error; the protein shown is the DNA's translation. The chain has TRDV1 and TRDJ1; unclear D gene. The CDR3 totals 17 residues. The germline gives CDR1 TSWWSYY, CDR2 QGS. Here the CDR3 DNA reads TGTGCTCTTGGAACAGAGGGTTCCCTGAGATTCGCCGATAAACTCACCTTT. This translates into CALGTEGSLRFADKLTF.

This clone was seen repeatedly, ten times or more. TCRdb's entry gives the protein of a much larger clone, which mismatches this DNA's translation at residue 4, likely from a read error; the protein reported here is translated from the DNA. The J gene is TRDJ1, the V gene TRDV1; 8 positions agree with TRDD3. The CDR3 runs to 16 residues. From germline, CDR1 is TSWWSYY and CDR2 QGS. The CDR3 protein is CALWELAGLLGAKLIF. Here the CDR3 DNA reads TGTGCTCTTTGGGAACTGGCCGGTCTACTGGGGGCTAAACTCATCTTT.

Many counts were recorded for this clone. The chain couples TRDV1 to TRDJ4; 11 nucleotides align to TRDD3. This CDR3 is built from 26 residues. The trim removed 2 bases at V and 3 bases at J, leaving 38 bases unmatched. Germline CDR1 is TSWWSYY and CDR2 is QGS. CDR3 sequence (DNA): TGTGCTCTTGGGGAAATATTTGAGACCTCCTACAGCTTTTGGGAGCTGGGGGATACAAGTCGTGGACCCCTGATCTTT. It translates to CALGEIFETSYSFWELGDTSRGPLIF.

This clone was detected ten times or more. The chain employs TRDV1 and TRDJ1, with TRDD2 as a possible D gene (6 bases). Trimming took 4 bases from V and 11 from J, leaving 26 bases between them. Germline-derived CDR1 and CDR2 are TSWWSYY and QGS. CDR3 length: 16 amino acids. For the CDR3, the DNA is TGTGCTCTTGGGGGCCCTCTCCTACGTAGCTATCGAAAGCTCATCTTT. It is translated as CALGGPLLRSYRKLIF.

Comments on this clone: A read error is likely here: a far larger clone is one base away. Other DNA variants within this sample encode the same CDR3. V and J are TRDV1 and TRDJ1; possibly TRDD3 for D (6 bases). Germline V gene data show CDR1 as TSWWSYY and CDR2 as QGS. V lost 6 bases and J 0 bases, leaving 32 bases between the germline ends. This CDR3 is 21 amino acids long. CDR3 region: CALGESTHNLGWGENTDKLIF. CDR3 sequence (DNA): TGTGCTCTTGGAGAATCTACACACAACCTTGGGTGGGGGGAGAACACCGATAAACTCATCTTT.

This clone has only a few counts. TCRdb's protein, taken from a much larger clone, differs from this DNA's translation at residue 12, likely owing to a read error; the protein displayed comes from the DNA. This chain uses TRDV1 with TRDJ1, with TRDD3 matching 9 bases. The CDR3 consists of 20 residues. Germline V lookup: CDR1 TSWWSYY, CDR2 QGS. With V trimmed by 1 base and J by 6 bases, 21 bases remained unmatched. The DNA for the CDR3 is TGTGCTCTTGGGGAACCACCCCTCTTTCCTGCCGCACTGGGGGACCATAAACTCATCTTT. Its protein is CALGEPPLFPAALGDHKLIF.

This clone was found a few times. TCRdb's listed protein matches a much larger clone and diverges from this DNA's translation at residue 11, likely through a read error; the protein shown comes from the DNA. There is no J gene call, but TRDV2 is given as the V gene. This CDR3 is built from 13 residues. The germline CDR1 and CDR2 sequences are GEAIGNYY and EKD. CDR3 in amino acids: CACEPLLTDKPIF. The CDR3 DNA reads TGTGCCTGTGAGCCTCTATTGACCGATAAACCCATCTTT.

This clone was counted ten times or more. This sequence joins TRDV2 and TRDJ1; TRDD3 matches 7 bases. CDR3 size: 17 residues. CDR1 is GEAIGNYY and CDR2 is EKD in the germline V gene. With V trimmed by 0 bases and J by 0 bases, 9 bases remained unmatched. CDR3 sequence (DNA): TGTGCCTGTGACACCGTGTCCCCAGGGGGATACACCGATAAACTCATCTTT. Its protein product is CACDTVSPGGYTDKLIF.

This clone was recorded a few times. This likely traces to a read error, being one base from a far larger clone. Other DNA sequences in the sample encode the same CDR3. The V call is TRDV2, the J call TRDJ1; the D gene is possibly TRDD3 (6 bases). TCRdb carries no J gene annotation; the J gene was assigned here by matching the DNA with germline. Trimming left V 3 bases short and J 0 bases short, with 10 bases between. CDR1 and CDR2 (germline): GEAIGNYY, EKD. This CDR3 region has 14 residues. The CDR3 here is CACDGIVNTDKLIF. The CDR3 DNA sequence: TGTGCCTGTGACGGGATAGTTAACACCGATAAACTCATCTTT.

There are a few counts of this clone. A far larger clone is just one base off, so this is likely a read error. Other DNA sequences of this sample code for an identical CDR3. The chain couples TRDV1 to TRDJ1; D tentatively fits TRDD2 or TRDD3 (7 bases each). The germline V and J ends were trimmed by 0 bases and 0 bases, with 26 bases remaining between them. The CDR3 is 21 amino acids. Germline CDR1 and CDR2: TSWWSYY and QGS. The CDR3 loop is CALGELFPTLLGVKYTDKLIF. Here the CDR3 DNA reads TGTGCTCTTGGGGAACTGTTTCCTACGTTGCTGGGGGTCAAATACACCGATAAACTCATCTTT.

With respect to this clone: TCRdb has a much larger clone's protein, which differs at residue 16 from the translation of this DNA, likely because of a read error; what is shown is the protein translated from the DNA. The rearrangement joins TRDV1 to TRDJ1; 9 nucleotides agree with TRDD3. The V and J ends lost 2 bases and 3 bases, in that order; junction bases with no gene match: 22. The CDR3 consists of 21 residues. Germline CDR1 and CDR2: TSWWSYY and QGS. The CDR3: CALGENEGPLGETLYADKLIF. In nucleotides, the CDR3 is TGTGCTCTTGGGGAAAACGAGGGCCCACTGGGGGAAACCCTCTACGCCGATAAACTCATCTTT.

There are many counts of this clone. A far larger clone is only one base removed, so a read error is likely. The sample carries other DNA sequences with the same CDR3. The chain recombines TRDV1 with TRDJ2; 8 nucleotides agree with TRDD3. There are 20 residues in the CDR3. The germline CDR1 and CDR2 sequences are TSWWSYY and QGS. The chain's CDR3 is CALGELALLGGGWLTAQLFF. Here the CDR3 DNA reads TGTGCTCTTGGGGAACTAGCCCTACTAGGTGGGGGATGGTTGACAGCACAGCTCTTCTTT.

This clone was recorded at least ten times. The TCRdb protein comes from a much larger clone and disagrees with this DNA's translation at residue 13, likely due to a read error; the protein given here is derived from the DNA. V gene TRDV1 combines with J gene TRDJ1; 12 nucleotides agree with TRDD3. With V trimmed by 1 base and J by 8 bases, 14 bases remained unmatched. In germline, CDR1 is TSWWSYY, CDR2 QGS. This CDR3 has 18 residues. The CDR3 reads CALGEPHYWGIQGEKLIF. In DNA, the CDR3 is TGTGCTCTTGGGGAACCTCATTACTGGGGGATACAAGGGGAGAAACTCATCTTT.

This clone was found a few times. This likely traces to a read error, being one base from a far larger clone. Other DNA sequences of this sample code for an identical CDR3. The CDR3 sequence is CALDSYWGSYTDKLIF. The CDR3 coding sequence is TGTGCCCTGGACAGCTACTGGGGGTCCTACACCGATAAACTCATCTTT. The J gene is TRDJ1, the V gene TRDV1; the match to TRDD3 covers 8 bases. In germline, CDR1 is TSWWSYY, CDR2 QGS. The CDR3 consists of 16 residues.

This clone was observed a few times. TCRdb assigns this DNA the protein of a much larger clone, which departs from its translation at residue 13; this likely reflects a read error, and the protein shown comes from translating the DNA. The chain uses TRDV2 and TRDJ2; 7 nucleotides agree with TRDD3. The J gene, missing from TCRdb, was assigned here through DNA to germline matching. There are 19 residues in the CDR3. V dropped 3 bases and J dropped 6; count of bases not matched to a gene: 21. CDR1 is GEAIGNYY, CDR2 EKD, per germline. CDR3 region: CACDRRVMLGIIQAAQLFF. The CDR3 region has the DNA TGTGCCTGTGACCGGCGGGTAATGCTGGGGATAATACAGGCAGCACAACTCTTCTTT.

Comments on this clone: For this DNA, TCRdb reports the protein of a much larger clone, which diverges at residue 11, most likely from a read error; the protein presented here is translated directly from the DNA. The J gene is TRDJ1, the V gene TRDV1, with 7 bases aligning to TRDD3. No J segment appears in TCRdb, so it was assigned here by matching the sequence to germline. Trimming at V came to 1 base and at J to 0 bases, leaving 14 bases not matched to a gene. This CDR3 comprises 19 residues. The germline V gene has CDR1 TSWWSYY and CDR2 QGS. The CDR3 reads CALGEPATLGGPNTDKLIF. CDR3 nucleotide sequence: TGTGCTCTTGGGGAACCCGCCACCCTGGGGGGTCCGAACACCGATAAACTCATCTTT.

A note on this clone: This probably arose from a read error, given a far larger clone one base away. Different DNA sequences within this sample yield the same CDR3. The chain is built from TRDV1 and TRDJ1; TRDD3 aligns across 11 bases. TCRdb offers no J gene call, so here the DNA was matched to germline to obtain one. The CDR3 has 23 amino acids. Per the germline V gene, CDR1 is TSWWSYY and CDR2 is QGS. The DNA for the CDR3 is TGCGCTCTTGGGGCTTTCTTCCTACGTGTCATGGGGGATACGCCAGGGGTTGATGGTAAACTCATCTTT. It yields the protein CALGAFFLRVMGDTPGVDGKLIF.

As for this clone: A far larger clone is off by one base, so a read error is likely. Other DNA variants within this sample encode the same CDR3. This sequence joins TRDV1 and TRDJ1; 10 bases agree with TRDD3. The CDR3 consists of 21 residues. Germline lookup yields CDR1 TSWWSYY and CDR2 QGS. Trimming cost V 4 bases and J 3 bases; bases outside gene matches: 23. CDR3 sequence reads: CALGGPFPPSTGGYAPDKLIF. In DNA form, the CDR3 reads TGTGCTCTTGGGGGTCCGTTCCCTCCCAGTACCGGGGGATACGCTCCCGATAAACTCATCTTT.

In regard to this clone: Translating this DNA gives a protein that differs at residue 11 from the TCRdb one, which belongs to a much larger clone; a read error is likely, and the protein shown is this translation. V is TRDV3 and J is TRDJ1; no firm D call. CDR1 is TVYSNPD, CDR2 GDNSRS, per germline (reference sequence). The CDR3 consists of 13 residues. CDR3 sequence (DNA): TGTGCCTTTCGGCGCGACTACACCGATAAACCCATCTTT. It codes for CAFRRDYTDKPIF.

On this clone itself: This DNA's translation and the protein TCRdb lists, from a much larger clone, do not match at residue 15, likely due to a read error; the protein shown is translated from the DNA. CDR3 nucleotide sequence: TGTGCCTGTGACACCGTAGGCCCGGGGGATAGGAGGGACGATGAACTCATCTTT. Translating gives CACDTVGPGDRRDDELIF. The V gene is TRDV2, the J gene TRDJ1, with 8 bases aligning to TRDD3. The J gene was missing in TCRdb and was found by matching the end of the DNA to germline. Per germline, CDR1 GEAIGNYY and CDR2 EKD. The CDR3 covers 18 residues.

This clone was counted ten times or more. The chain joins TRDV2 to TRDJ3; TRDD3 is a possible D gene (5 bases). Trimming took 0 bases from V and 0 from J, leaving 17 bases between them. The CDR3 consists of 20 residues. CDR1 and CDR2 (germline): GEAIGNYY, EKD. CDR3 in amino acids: CACDTPPVTGSSWDTRQMFF. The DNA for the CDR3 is TGTGCCTGTGACACCCCGCCCGTGACTGGAAGCTCCTGGGACACCCGACAGATGTTTTTC.

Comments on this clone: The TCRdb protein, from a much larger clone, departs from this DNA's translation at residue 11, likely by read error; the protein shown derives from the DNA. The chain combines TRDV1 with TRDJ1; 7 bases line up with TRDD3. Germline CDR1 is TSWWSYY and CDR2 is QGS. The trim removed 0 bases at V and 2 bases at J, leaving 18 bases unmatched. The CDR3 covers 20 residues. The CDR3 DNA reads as TGTGCTCTTGGGGAACTTGGGGATGCGTACAGGGGGATTGGAACCGATAAACTCATCTTT. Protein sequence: CALGELGDAYRGIGTDKLIF.

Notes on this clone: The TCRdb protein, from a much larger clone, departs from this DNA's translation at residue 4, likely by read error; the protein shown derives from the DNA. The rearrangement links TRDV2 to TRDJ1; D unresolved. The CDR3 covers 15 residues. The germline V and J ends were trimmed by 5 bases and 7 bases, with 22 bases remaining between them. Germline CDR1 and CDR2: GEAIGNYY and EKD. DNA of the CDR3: TGTGCCTGTGCTCGCACAGAGTCGTACGGGCCTAAACTCATCTTT. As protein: CACARTESYGPKLIF.

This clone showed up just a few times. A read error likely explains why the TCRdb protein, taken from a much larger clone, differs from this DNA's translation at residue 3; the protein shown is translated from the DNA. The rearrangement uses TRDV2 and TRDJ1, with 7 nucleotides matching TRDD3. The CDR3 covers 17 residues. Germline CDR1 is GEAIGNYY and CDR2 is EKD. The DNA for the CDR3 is TGTGCCAGTGACTCGGTACTGGGGATCCCTTCGGGCGATAAACTCATCTTT. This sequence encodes CASDSVLGIPSGDKLIF.

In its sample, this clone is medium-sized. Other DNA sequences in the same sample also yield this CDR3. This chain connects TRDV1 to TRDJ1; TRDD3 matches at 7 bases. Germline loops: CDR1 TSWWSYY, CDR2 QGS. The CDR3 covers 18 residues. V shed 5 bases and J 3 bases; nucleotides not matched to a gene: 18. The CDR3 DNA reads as TGTGCTCTTGGGAATTCTATCCTTGCAGGGATACAATCCGATAAACTCATCTTT. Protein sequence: CALGNSILAGIQSDKLIF.